The 19 T cell receptor beta chains listed next were all sequenced from one sample in a study of T cell changes during pregnancy in multiple sclerosis. The table came from immunoSEQ multiplex PCR; TCRdb's copy has only in-frame clones and leaves some out. The repertoire holds fewer than 55,000 clones, with approximately 87% as singletons. The starting material was peripheral blood, obtained in the second trimester of pregnancy. Source of these receptors: a female donor in good health, enrolled as a control in a pregnancy study.

The chain employs TRBV28 and TRBJ2-2; D may be TRBD1 (7 bases). Germline V CDR1 and CDR2: MDHEN, SYDVKM. V was pared by 3 bases and J by 7 bases, with 24 bases between. The CDR3 spans 18 residues. The CDR3 nucleotides are TGTGCCAGCAGTTTGGAAGCGAAGTCTGACAGGGAGGACGGGGAGCTGTTTTTT. Its translation is CASSLEAKSDREDGELFF.

The chain joins TRBV7-8 to TRBJ1-6, with D possibly TRBD1 on 6 matching bases. Deletions cut 5 bases from V and 10 bases from J, with 15 bases between. This CDR3 has 14 amino acids. Looked up from germline, CDR1 is SGHVS and CDR2 is FQNEAQ. CDR3 residues: CASSPGGRGSPLHF. The CDR3 DNA reads TGTGCCAGCAGCCCAGGCGGGAGGGGGTCACCCCTCCACTTT.

V is TRBV10-3 and J is TRBJ1-2; TRBD1 matches 8 bases. The ends lost 2 bases at V and 6 bases at J; junction bases unmatched: 2. Germline V gives CDR1 ENHRY, CDR2 SYGVKD. The CDR3 spans 13 residues. CDR3 loop: CAISEQGADGYTF. The CDR3 DNA reads as TGTGCCATCAGTGAGCAGGGGGCTGATGGCTACACCTTC.

The chain is built from TRBV14 and TRBJ1-1; a possible D gene is TRBD1 (5 bases). Deletions cut 4 bases from V and 0 bases from J, with 15 bases between. This CDR3 region has 16 residues. The germline V gene encodes CDR1 SGHDN and CDR2 FVKESK. The CDR3 DNA reads as TGTGCCAGCAGCCCCCGGGTGGGGGGGATGAACACTGAAGCTTTCTTT. It is translated as CASSPRVGGMNTEAFF.

This chain connects TRBV2 to TRBJ2-2, with TRBD2 matching 10 bases. The CDR3 length is 16 residues. V dropped 6 bases and J dropped 1; count of bases not matched to a gene: 5. The germline V gene encodes CDR1 SNHLY and CDR2 FYNNEI. The CDR3 DNA reads as TGTGCCAGCAGGCGCTTAGCGGGAGGGAACACCGGGGAGCTGTTTTTT. This translates into CASRRLAGGNTGELFF.

The chain carries TRBV30 and TRBJ2-3, with 9 bases matching TRBD2. Germline V gives CDR1 GTSNPN, CDR2 SVGIG (reference sequence). J was trimmed by 5 bases and V by 0 bases; bases with no gene match: 6. CDR3 length: 15 amino acids. The CDR3 nucleotides read TGTGCCTGGAGTGTAGGCGGGGGGGCAGAAGATACGCAGTATTTT. Protein sequence: CAWSVGGGAEDTQYF. The variable domain in full, with the rest retrieved from reference TRBV30 and TRBJ2-3, is SQTIHQWPATLVQPVGSPLSLECTVEGTSNPNLYWYRQAAGRGLQLLFYSVGIGQISSEVPQNLSASRPQDRQFILSSKKLLLSDSGFYLCAWSVGGGAEDTQYFGPGTRLTVL.

V gene TRBV5-1 combines with J gene TRBJ2-5, with TRBD2 matching 7 bases. CDR3 size: 15 residues. J was trimmed by 2 bases and V by 0 bases; bases with no gene match: 4. Germline V CDR1 and CDR2: SGHRS, YFSETQ. CDR3 coding DNA: TGCGCCAGCAGCTTGGACGGGACTAATCAAGAGACCCAGTACTTC. This gives the protein CASSLDGTNQETQYF.

The chain joins TRBV19 to TRBJ1-2; tentative D call: TRBD1 (6 bases). The CDR3 length is 12 residues. Germline V lookup: CDR1 LNHDA, CDR2 SQIVND (reference sequence). Trimming took 6 bases from V and 4 from J, leaving 9 bases between them. The CDR3 sequence is CASRQGPYGYTF. CDR3 nucleotides: TGTGCCAGTAGGCAGGGGCCCTATGGCTACACCTTC.

This chain uses TRBV19 with TRBJ2-7; 7 nucleotides match TRBD1. The CDR3 spans 13 residues. V dropped 4 bases and J dropped 2; count of bases not matched to a gene: 2. In germline, CDR1 is LNHDA, CDR2 SQIVND (reference sequence). The CDR3 DNA reads TGTGCCAGTAGTACGGGACAGACCTACGAGCAGTACTTC. The encoded protein is CASSTGQTYEQYF. The full variable domain, its missing parts supplied by reference TRBV19 and TRBJ2-7, is DGGITQSPKYLFRKEGQNVTLSCEQNLNHDAMYWYRQDPGQGLRLIYYSQIVNDFQKGDIAEGYSVSREKKESFPLTVTSAQKNPTAFYLCASSTGQTYEQYFGPGTRLTVT.

The chain recombines TRBV7-2 with TRBJ2-7, with D uncertain. Trimming stripped 6 bases from V and 6 bases from J, with 15 bases between. CDR1 and CDR2 (germline): SGHTA, FQGNSA. CDR3 length: 13 residues. The CDR3 here is CASSTQPGGEQYF. The CDR3 coding sequence is TGTGCCAGCAGTACGCAGCCTGGCGGCGAGCAGTACTTC.

The V and J genes are TRBV25-1 and TRBJ2-1; 10 nucleotides match TRBD2. In germline, CDR1 is MGHDK, CDR2 SYGVNS. The CDR3 spans 16 residues. Unmatched junction bases numbered 5, after V lost 3 bases and J lost 3 bases. The CDR3 here is CASSDLAGANYNEQFF. In DNA, the CDR3 is TGTGCCAGCAGTGACCTAGCGGGAGCGAACTACAATGAGCAGTTCTTC.

This chain links TRBV6-5 with TRBJ1-1; a weak D match, TRBD1 (6 bases). The CDR3 has 14 residues. Germline V gene lookup returns CDR1 MNHEY and CDR2 SVGAGI. V lost 2 bases and J 2 bases, leaving 9 bases between the germline ends. The CDR3 sequence is CASSYVGANTEAFF. CDR3 coding DNA: TGTGCCAGCAGTTACGTGGGGGCTAACACTGAAGCTTTCTTT.

The rearrangement links TRBV19 to TRBJ2-7; a possible D gene is TRBD2 (5 bases). The CDR3 consists of 13 residues. The germline V and J ends were trimmed by 0 bases and 12 bases, with 15 bases remaining between them. Germline-derived CDR1 and CDR2 are LNHDA and SQIVND (reference sequence). This CDR3 reads CASSIDLRGQPYF. The CDR3 nucleotides read TGTGCCAGTAGTATAGATCTCCGCGGGCAGCCGTACTTC.

V and J are TRBV10-2 and TRBJ1-4; 9 nucleotides agree with TRBD1. Germline V lookup: CDR1 WSHSY, CDR2 SAAADI. The trim removed 10 bases at V and 3 bases at J, leaving 6 bases unmatched. This CDR3 spans 14 amino acids. The chain's CDR3 is CANPGDRANEKLFF. The CDR3 region has the DNA TGCGCCAACCCCGGGGACAGGGCTAATGAAAAACTGTTTTTT.

This chain uses TRBV27 with TRBJ2-1, with 9 positions matching TRBD2. CDR3 size: 15 residues. Per germline, CDR1 MNHEY and CDR2 SMNVEV (reference sequence). J lost 10 bases, V lost 3 bases, and 10 bases had no gene match. In DNA, the CDR3 is TGTGCCAGCAGTTTGTTAGCGGGGGTAGTTTGGGAGCAGTTCTTC. It is translated as CASSLLAGVVWEQFF.

The V call is TRBV5-1, the J call TRBJ1-4, with D unclear. Germline lookup yields CDR1 SGHRS and CDR2 YFSETQ. CDR3 length: 14 amino acids. With 2 bases removed from V and 4 bases from J, the gap between germline ends came to 9 bases. As DNA, the CDR3 is TGCGCCAGCAGCTTCGGCAGCGGTAATGAAAAACTGTTTTTT. Its translation: CASSFGSGNEKLFF.

The rearrangement joins TRBV11-1 to TRBJ1-5; D remains ambiguous. The length of the CDR3 is 16 residues. Trimming cost V 1 base and J 1 base, with 11 bases left between them. Germline values: CDR1 SGHAT, CDR2 FQDESV (reference sequence). CDR3 sequence (DNA): TGTGCCAGCAGCTTAGAACACACCATAAGCAATCAGCCCCAGCATTTT. Its translation: CASSLEHTISNQPQHF.

This sequence joins TRBV18 and TRBJ2-7; D is unresolved. The CDR3 loop spans 15 amino acids. The V end lost 2 bases, the J end lost 7 bases, and 18 bases lay between the germline ends. Germline CDR1 reads KGHSH; CDR2 reads LQKENI. The CDR3 bases are TGTGCCAGCTCACCATCCGGCCCGGGTGGTCGTGAGCAGTACTTC. Its translation: CASSPSGPGGREQYF.

The chain links TRBV19 to TRBJ1-6, with unresolved D. CDR1 LNHDA and CDR2 SQIVND come from the germline V gene (reference sequence). The CDR3 extends over 15 amino acids. Trimming took off 6 bases at V and 5 bases at J, with 14 bases between the two ends. The CDR3 DNA sequence: TGTGCCAGTAGCCCCCTAAACCAGGATAATTCACCCCTCCACTTT. The encoded protein is CASSPLNQDNSPLHF.